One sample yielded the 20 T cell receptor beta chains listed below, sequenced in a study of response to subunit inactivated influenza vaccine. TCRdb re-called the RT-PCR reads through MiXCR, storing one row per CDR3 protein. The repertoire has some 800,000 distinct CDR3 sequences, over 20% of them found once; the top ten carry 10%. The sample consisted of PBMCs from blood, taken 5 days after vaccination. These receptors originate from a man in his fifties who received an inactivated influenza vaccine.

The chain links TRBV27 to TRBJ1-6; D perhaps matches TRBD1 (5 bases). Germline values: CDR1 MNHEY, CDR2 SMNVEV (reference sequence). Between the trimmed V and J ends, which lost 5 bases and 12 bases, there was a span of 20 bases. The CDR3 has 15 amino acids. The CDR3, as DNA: TGTGCCAGCAGTAAGGAGTACCCAGGGATCAGACCCCTCCACTTT. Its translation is CASSKEYPGIRPLHF.

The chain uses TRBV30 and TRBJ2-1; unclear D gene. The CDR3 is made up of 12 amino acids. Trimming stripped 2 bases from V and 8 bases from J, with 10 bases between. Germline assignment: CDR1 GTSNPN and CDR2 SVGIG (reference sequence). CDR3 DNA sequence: TGTGCCTGGAGTACCCAGTTCTATGAGCAGTTCTTC. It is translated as CAWSTQFYEQFF. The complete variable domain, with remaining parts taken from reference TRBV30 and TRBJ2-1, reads SQTIHQWPATLVQPVGSPLSLECTVEGTSNPNLYWYRQAAGRGLQLLFYSVGIGQISSEVPQNLSASRPQDRQFILSSKKLLLSDSGFYLCAWSTQFYEQFFGPGTRLTVL.

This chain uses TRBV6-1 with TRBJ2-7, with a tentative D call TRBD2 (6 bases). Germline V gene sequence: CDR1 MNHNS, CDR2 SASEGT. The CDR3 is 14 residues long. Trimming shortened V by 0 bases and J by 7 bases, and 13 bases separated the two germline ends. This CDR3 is CASSEAAGTEEQYF. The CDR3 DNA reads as TGTGCCAGCAGTGAAGCGGCCGGGACTGAGGAGCAGTACTTC.

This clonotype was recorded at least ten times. DNA of the CDR3: TGTGCCAGCAGCCCTCCGGGGACAGGATCCTACGAGCAGTACTTC. Protein: CASSPPGTGSYEQYF. The V call is TRBV18, the J call TRBJ2-7, with 8 bases identical to TRBD1. The CDR3 totals 15 residues. Germline loops: CDR1 KGHSH, CDR2 LQKENI. V was clipped by 8 bases and J by 1 base; unmatched bases: 10.

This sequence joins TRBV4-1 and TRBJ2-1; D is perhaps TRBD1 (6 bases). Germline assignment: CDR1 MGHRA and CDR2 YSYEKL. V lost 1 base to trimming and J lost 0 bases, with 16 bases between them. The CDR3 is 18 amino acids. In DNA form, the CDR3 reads TGCGCCAGCAGCCAAGGGCACGGGACACTGGGCTCCTACAATGAGCAGTTCTTC. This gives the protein CASSQGHGTLGSYNEQFF.

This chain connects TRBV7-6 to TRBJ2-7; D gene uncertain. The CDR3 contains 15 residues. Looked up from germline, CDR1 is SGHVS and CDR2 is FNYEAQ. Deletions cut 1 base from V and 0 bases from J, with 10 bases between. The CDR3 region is CASSLGAALSYEQYF. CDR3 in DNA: TGTGCCAGCAGCTTAGGGGCAGCACTCTCCTACGAGCAGTACTTC.

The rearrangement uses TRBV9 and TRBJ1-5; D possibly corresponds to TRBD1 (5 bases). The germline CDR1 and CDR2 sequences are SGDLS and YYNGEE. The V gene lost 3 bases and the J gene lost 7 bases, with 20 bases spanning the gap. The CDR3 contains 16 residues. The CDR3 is CASSAEGPLAAQPQHF. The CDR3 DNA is TGTGCCAGCAGCGCGGAGGGGCCCCTCGCGGCGCAGCCCCAGCATTTT.

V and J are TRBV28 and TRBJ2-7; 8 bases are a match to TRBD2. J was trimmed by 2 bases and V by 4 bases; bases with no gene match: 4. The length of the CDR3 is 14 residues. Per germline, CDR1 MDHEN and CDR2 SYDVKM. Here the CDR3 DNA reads TGTGCCAGCAGTTCGGGGGGGAGCGCCTACGAGCAGTACTTC. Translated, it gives CASSSGGSAYEQYF.

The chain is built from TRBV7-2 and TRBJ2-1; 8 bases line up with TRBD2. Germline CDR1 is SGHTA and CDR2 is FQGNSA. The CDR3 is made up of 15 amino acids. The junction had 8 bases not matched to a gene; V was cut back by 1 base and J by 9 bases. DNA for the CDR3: TGTGCCAGCAGCTTAGGTCCGGTAGCGGGGTCTGAGCAGTTCTTC. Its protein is CASSLGPVAGSEQFF.

The CDR3 reads CSASPGQGSHEQYF. The CDR3 nucleotides are TGCAGTGCTAGCCCGGGACAGGGGTCCCACGAGCAGTACTTC. The chain couples TRBV20-1 to TRBJ2-7, with TRBD1 identical over 10 bases. The CDR3 has 14 amino acids. From germline, CDR1 is DFQATT and CDR2 SNEGSKA (reference sequence). V shed 3 bases and J 5 bases; nucleotides not matched to a gene: 7.

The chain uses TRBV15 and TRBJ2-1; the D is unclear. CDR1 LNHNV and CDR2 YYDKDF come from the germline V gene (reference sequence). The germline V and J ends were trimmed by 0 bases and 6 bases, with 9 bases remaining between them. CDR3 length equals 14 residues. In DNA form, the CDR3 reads TGTGCCACCAGCAGAGACCTTGAAGTCAATGAGCAGTTCTTC. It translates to CATSRDLEVNEQFF.

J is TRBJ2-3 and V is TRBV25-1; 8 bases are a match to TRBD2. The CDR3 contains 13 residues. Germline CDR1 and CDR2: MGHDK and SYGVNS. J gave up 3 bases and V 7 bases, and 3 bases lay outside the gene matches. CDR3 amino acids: CASTGGRTDTQYF. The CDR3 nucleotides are TGTGCCAGCACGGGCGGGAGGACAGATACGCAGTATTTT.

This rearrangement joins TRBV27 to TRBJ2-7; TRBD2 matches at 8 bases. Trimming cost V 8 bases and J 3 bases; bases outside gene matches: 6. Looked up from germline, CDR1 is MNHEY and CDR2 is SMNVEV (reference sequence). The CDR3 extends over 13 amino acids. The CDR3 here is CASCGGIGYEQYF. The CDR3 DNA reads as TGTGCCAGCTGCGGGGGGATAGGCTACGAGCAGTACTTC.

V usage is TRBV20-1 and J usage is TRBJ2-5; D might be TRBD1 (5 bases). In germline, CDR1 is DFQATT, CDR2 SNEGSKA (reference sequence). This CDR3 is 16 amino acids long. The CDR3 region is CSAWGQARGNQETQYF. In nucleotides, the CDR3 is TGCAGCGCCTGGGGCCAGGCACGCGGCAACCAAGAGACCCAGTACTTC.

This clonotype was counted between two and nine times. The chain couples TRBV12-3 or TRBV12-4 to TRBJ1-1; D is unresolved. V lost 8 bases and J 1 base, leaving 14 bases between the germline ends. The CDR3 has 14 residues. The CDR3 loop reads CASDIGSPNTEAFF. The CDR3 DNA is TGTGCCAGCGATATTGGGTCCCCGAACACTGAAGCTTTCTTT.

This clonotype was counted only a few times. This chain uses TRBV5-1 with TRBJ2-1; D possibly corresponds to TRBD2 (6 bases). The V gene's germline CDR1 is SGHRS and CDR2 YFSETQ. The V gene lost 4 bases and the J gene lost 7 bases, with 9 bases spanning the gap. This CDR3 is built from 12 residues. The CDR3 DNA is TGCGCCAGCAGCATTGGGACTAATGAGCAGTTCTTC. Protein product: CASSIGTNEQFF.

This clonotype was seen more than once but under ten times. CDR3 coding DNA: TGTGCCAGCAGTGATACGGCCAGGAGGCAGTACTTC. This translates into CASSDTARRQYF. The rearrangement links TRBV2 to TRBJ2-4; a weak D match, TRBD2 (5 bases). V was shortened by 3 bases and J by 13 bases, with 13 bases between the two germline ends. Germline loops: CDR1 SNHLY, CDR2 FYNNEI. This CDR3 contains 12 residues.

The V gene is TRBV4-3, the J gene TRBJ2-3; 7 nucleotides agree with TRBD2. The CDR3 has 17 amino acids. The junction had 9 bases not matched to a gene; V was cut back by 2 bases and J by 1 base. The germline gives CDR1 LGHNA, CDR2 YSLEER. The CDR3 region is CASSQITSAGGTDTQYF. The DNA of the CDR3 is TGCGCCAGCAGCCAAATAACAAGTGCGGGGGGCACAGATACGCAGTATTTT.

CDR3 nucleotide sequence: TGTGCCAGTGGGCGGATCACAGATACGCAGTATTTT. Its translation is CASGRITDTQYF. The rearrangement links TRBV6-1 to TRBJ2-3; D remains unclear. The CDR3 extends over 12 amino acids. CDR1 and CDR2 (germline): MNHNS, SASEGT. Trimming stripped 9 bases from V and 2 bases from J, with 9 bases between.

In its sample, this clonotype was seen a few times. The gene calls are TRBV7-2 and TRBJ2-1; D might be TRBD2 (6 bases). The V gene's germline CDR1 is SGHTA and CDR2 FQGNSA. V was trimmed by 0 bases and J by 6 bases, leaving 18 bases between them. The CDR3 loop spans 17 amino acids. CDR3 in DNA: TGTGCCAGCAGCTTAGCGTGGCGGGGTTGGCTTGTCAATGAGCAGTTCTTC. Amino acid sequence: CASSLAWRGWLVNEQFF.